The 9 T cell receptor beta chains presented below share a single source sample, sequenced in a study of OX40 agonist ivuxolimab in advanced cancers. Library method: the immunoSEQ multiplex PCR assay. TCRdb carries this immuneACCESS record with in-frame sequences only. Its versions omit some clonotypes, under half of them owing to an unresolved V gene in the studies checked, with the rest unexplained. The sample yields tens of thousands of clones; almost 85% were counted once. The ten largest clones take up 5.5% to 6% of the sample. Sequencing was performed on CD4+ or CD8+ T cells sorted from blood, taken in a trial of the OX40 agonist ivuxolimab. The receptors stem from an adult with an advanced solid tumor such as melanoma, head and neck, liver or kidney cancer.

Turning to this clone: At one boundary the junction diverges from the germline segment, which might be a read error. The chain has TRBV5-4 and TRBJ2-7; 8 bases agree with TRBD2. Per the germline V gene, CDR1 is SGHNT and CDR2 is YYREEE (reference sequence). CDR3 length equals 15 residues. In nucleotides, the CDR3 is TGCGCCAGCAGCCAAGGGGGGACTAGAACCTACGAGCAGTACTTC. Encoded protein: CASSQGGTRTYEQYF.

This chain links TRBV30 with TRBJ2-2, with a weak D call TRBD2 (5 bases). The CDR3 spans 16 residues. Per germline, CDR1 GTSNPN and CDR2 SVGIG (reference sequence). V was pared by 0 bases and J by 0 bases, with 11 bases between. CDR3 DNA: TGTGCCTGGAGTGTACGTCGTAGCGCGAACACCGGGGAGCTGTTTTTT. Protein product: CAWSVRRSANTGELFF.

The CDR3 sequence is CASSALDTGELFF. The DNA for the CDR3 is TGTGCCAGCTCAGCGCTGGACACCGGGGAGCTGTTTTTT. The V call is TRBV18, the J call TRBJ2-2; D is uncertain. Germline V gene sequence: CDR1 KGHSH, CDR2 LQKENI. CDR3 length: 13 amino acids. The germline V and J ends were trimmed by 5 bases and 3 bases, with 7 bases remaining between them.

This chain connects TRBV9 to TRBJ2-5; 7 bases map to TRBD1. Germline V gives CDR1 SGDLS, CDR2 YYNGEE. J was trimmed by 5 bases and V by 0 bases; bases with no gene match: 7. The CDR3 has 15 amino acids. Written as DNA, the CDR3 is TGTGCCAGCAGCGTAGGAGGGGGCGAAATGGAGACCCAGTACTTC. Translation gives CASSVGGGEMETQYF.

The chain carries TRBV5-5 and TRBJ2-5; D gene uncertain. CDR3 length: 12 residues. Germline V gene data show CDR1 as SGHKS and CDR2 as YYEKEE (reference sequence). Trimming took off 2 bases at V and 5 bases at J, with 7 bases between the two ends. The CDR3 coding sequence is TGTGCCAGCAGCTTCCAAGGGGAGACCCAGTACTTC. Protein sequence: CASSFQGETQYF.

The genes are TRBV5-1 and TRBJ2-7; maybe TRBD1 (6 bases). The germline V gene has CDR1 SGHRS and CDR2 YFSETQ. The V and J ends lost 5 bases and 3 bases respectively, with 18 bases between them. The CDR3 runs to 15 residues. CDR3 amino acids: CASRPNTGSRYEQYF. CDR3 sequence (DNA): TGCGCCAGCAGGCCAAACACAGGGAGCCGCTACGAGCAGTACTTC.

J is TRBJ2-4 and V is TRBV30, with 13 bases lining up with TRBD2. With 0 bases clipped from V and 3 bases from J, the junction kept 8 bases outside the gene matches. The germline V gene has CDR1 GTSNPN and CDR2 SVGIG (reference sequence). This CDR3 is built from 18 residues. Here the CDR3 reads CAWSVGLAGTGDKNIQYF. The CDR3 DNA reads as TGTGCCTGGAGTGTGGGACTAGCGGGGACCGGAGACAAAAACATTCAGTACTTC.

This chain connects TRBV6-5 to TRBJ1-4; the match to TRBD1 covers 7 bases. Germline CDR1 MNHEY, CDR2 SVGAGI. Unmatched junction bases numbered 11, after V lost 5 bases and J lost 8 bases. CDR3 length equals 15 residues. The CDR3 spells CASSVEGAISEKLFF. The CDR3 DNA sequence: TGTGCCAGCAGTGTGGAGGGGGCCATTTCGGAAAAACTGTTTTTT.

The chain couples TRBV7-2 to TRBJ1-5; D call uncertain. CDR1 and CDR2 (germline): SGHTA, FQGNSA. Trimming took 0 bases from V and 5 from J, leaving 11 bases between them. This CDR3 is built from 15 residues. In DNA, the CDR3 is TGTGCCAGCAGCTTAGCGTCAGGCACGTATCAGCCCCAGCATTTT. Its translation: CASSLASGTYQPQHF.